This T cell receptor beta chain was profiled in a study of T cells after yellow fever vaccination. This CDR3 has 15 amino acids. V lost 3 bases to trimming and J lost 7 bases; unmatched junction nucleotides: 4. Per germline, CDR1 KGHSH and CDR2 LQKENI. Researchers made TCR cDNA using 5'RACE template switching, and this step added a universal primer site and UMIs. Each CDR3 protein gets one entry after TCRdb re-called the 5' RACE reads with MiXCR. Counted here are 250,000 to 400,000 distinct CDR3 sequences, roughly 4% occurring once; the ten biggest clones make up roughly 25%. The table lists this clonotype with many counts.

Sequenced here: PBMCs, sampled 5 days after the yellow fever booster vaccination. The chain links TRBV18 to TRBJ2-1; 12 positions agree with TRBD2. The clonotype was recovered from a young man who received the YFV17D yellow fever vaccine. The CDR3 is CASSPYTSGGNEQFF. The CDR3 DNA follows: TGTGCCAGCTCACCCTATACTAGCGGGGGGAATGAGCAGTTCTTC. Full variable domain (outside the CDR3, taken from reference TRBV18 and TRBJ2-1): NAGVMQNPRHLVRRRGQEARLRCSPMKGHSHVYWYRQLPEEGLKFMVYLQKENIIDESGMPKERFSAEFPKEGPSILRIQQVVRGDSAAYFCASSPYTSGGNEQFFGPGTRLTVL.